One and the same sample provided the 5 T cell receptor beta chains below, sequenced in a study of naive and memory T cell subsets. Both TRBC1 and TRBC2 were covered by a beta constant-region primer of two equimolar oligonucleotides. Via MiXCR, TCRdb re-called the UMI-ligation and nested PCR reads, giving one row per CDR3 protein. This table has some 100,000 distinct CDR3 sequences, approximately 6.5% appearing once. The material sequenced was central memory CD4+ T cells from blood. The receptor source for this set is a human donor in good health.

This clonotype has ten or more counts. The rearrangement joins TRBV2 to TRBJ2-1; 13 bases match TRBD2. The CDR3 length is 15 residues. Unmatched junction bases numbered 9, after V lost 6 bases and J lost 10 bases. Germline CDR1 and CDR2: SNHLY and FYNNEI. The CDR3 spells CASSKGLAGVEEQFF. CDR3 bases: TGTGCCAGCAGCAAAGGACTAGCGGGAGTCGAGGAGCAGTTCTTC. Looking up the rest from reference TRBV2 and TRBJ2-1 gives the full variable domain: EPEVTQTPSHQVTQMGQEVILRCVPISNHLYFYWYRQILGQKVEFLVSFYNNEISEKSEIFDDQFSVERPDGSNFTLKIRSTKLEDSAMYFCASSKGLAGVEEQFFGPGTRLTVL.

This clonotype was found many times. The chain has TRBV7-2 and TRBJ1-6, with D uncertain. Germline CDR1 SGHTA, CDR2 FQGNSA. This CDR3 is built from 14 residues. Deletions cut 2 bases from V and 7 bases from J, with 9 bases between. Here the CDR3 DNA reads TGTGCCAGCAGCTTAAGACGCGGGAATTCACCCCTCCACTTT. This translates into CASSLRRGNSPLHF.

This clonotype was seen at least ten times. The chain couples TRBV20-1 to TRBJ2-7; perhaps TRBD2 as D (5 bases). Germline V gene sequence: CDR1 DFQATT, CDR2 SNEGSKA (reference sequence). The CDR3 has 14 amino acids. V lost 1 base, J lost 6 bases, and 16 bases lay in between. This CDR3 reads CSARAASRGLEQYF. In nucleotides, the CDR3 is TGCAGTGCTAGAGCAGCCAGCCGAGGGCTCGAGCAGTACTTC.

This clonotype has a count of ten or more. The chain recombines TRBV11-3 with TRBJ1-4, with 8 bases that match TRBD1. This CDR3 region has 14 residues. The germline CDR1 and CDR2 sequences are SGHNT and YENEEA. V lost 3 bases, J lost 4 bases, and 1 base stayed unmatched. Here the CDR3 DNA reads TGTGCCAGCAGCTTGGGACAGGTTAATGAAAAACTGTTTTTT. Protein product: CASSLGQVNEKLFF. Complete variable domain (other parts from reference TRBV11-3 and TRBJ1-4): EAGVVQSPRYKIIEKKQPVAFWCNPISGHNTLYWYLQNLGQGPELLIRYENEEAVDDSQLPKDRFSAERLKGVDSTLKIQPAELGDSAVYLCASSLGQVNEKLFFGSGTQLSVL.

At least ten counts were recorded for this clonotype. The rearrangement joins TRBV19 to TRBJ1-4; 9 bases line up with TRBD1. From germline, CDR1 is LNHDA and CDR2 SQIVND (reference sequence). This CDR3 comprises 15 residues. With V trimmed by 6 bases and J by 7 bases, 9 bases remained unmatched. The CDR3 DNA reads TGTGCCAGTAGACCCGGACAGGGGCGAGTTGAAAAACTGTTTTTT. Protein sequence: CASRPGQGRVEKLFF.